These 2 T cell receptor beta chains originate from one sample sequenced in a study of CD8+CD57+ T cells in acquired aplastic anemia. Profiling of TCR beta VDJ combinations and CDR3 sequences used genomic DNA as template. MiXCR, applied by TCRdb to the reads, yields one record per CDR3 protein. The repertoire holds 200,000 or so distinct CDR3 sequences, with 64% as singletons. The sequencing input was sorted CD4+, CD8+, or CD8+CD57+ T cells (not recorded which) from PBMCs. Source of these receptors: a human donor with severe aplastic anemia or a healthy control (not recorded which).

CDR3 in DNA: TGCAGTGCTCAAGGTCTCCCCCTCACAGATACGCAGTATTTT. Its protein is CSAQGLPLTDTQYF. This rearrangement joins TRBV20-1 to TRBJ2-3; the D is unclear. This CDR3 contains 14 residues. Between the trimmed V and J ends, which lost 5 bases and 2 bases, there was a span of 14 bases. Germline V lookup: CDR1 DFQATT, CDR2 SNEGSKA (reference sequence).

This clonotype was observed at least ten times. A read error may produce the germline difference seen at one junction end. J is TRBJ2-5 and V is TRBV7-7; D unresolved. CDR1 is SSHAT and CDR2 is FNYEAQ in the germline V gene (reference sequence). CDR3 length: 13 residues. CDR3 residues: CASSVQPQETQYF. In DNA, the CDR3 is TGTGCTAGCAGCGTACAGCCCCAAGAGACCCAGTACTTC.